Here is one T cell receptor (beta chain) with its context. This sample is part of a study of blood T cell repertoires in COVID-19. Study-level information: Whether acute or convalescent, the COVID-19 samples came from the United States, Italy and Spain. PBMCs, B-cell-depleted T cells, or T cells provided the cDNA or gDNA that made up the material.

In the original workflow: Reference gene primer amplification gave nucleated cell count estimates. This table comes from immunoSEQ multiplex PCR, and its TCRdb copy is limited to in-frame clones, with some not included. Clone size and the V and J calls come from that table; the DNA yielded D and trimming. The sample lists around 180,000 clones, about 84% occurring once. Germline-derived CDR1 and CDR2 are LGHDT and YNNKEL (reference sequence). The V end lost 3 bases, the J end lost 2 bases, and 14 bases lay between the germline ends. This CDR3 has 15 residues. Patients of the Seattle cohort, enrolled during active infection, were followed longitudinally.

The sample consisted of peripheral blood. The rearrangement uses TRBV3-1 (or the pseudogene TRBV3-2) and TRBJ2-7, with TRBD1 as a possible D gene (6 bases). This TCR came from a person aged 70 to 80 with COVID-19, enrolled during active disease. CDR3 coding DNA: TGTGCCAGCAGCCACCGGACAGTTCCTCCCTACGAGCAGTACTTC. Protein product: CASSHRTVPPYEQYF.